Following are 11 T cell receptor beta chains from one sample sequenced in a study of blood T cell repertoires in COVID-19. This table comes from immunoSEQ multiplex PCR, and its TCRdb copy is limited to in-frame clones, with some not included. Here the sample spans under 200,000 clones, around 82% being singletons. The specimen sequenced was PBMCs or T cells enriched from blood (not recorded which). Receptors were obtained from a woman aged 55-75 years with acute COVID-19.

This chain connects TRBV9 to TRBJ2-3; D is unresolved. The V gene lost 0 bases and the J gene lost 3 bases, with 5 bases spanning the gap. The CDR3 consists of 13 residues. CDR1 SGDLS and CDR2 YYNGEE come from the germline V gene. CDR3 residues: CASSVGSTDTQYF. DNA of the CDR3: TGTGCCAGCAGCGTAGGGAGTACAGATACGCAGTATTTT.

The chain combines TRBV28 with TRBJ1-4, with D possibly matching TRBD1 (6 bases). Trimming stripped 6 bases from V and 0 bases from J, with 11 bases between. This CDR3 contains 15 residues. Germline V gene lookup returns CDR1 MDHEN and CDR2 SYDVKM. The CDR3, as DNA: TGTGCCAGCAGCCGAGGGGGTACAACTAATGAAAAACTGTTTTTT. Translation: CASSRGGTTNEKLFF.

This clone was found a few times. This chain connects TRBV27 to TRBJ1-4; D ambiguous. The CDR3 runs to 14 residues. The germline V and J ends were trimmed by 5 bases and 5 bases, with 12 bases remaining between them. Per the germline V gene, CDR1 is MNHEY and CDR2 is SMNVEV (reference sequence). CDR3 sequence: CASSPTPLNEKLFF. The CDR3, as DNA: TGTGCCAGCAGTCCCACTCCTTTAAATGAAAAACTGTTTTTT.

The V gene is TRBV24-1, the J gene TRBJ1-4; no reliable D call. Per the germline V gene, CDR1 is KGHDR and CDR2 is SFDVKD. Between the trimmed V and J ends, which lost 2 bases and 0 bases, there was a span of 9 bases. The CDR3 consists of 16 residues. The CDR3 sequence: CATSDSQLPTNEKLFF. The CDR3 coding sequence is TGTGCCACCAGTGATTCTCAGTTACCAACTAATGAAAAACTGTTTTTT.

This chain joins TRBV19 and TRBJ2-5; no clear D. The germline V gene has CDR1 LNHDA and CDR2 SQIVND (reference sequence). The CDR3 covers 13 residues. V lost 0 bases to trimming and J lost 4 bases, with 6 bases between them. The CDR3 loop is CASSIDRSETQYF. CDR3 coding DNA: TGTGCCAGTAGTATAGACAGGTCAGAGACCCAGTACTTC.

The rearrangement links TRBV5-4 to TRBJ2-7; the D gene is possibly TRBD1 (6 bases). This CDR3 has 15 residues. Trimming took 0 bases from V and 2 from J, leaving 12 bases between them. Germline V gives CDR1 SGHNT, CDR2 YYREEE (reference sequence). The CDR3 is CASSLAGVITYEQYF. CDR3 in DNA: TGTGCCAGCAGCTTGGCAGGGGTCATTACCTACGAGCAGTACTTC.

The chain employs TRBV7-2 and TRBJ2-7, with 9 bases lining up with TRBD1. Germline CDR1 is SGHTA and CDR2 is FQGNSA. This CDR3 region has 14 residues. J was trimmed by 3 bases and V by 5 bases; bases with no gene match: 5. The CDR3 DNA reads as TGTGCCAGCAGCCGGGGACAGGGACTCTACGAGCAGTACTTC. Translating it yields CASSRGQGLYEQYF.

The rearrangement uses TRBV3-1 (or the pseudogene TRBV3-2) and TRBJ2-3; 11 bases align to TRBD1. The CDR3 contains 15 residues. V was clipped by 0 bases and J by 6 bases; unmatched bases: 2. Germline V gives CDR1 LGHDT, CDR2 YNNKEL (reference sequence). The chain's CDR3 is CASSQDGTGGDTQYF. DNA of the CDR3: TGTGCCAGCAGCCAAGATGGGACAGGGGGGGATACGCAGTATTTT.

With respect to this clone: The same CDR3 arises from other DNA sequences in this sample as well. The chain combines TRBV7-9 with TRBJ1-2; tentatively, D is TRBD1 (5 bases). CDR3 size: 13 residues. V lost 2 bases and J lost 2, with 6 bases in between. From germline, CDR1 is SEHNR and CDR2 FQNEAQ (reference sequence). The CDR3: CASSLPGNYGYTF. The CDR3 DNA is TGTGCCAGCAGCTTACCAGGGAACTATGGCTACACCTTC.

The chain combines TRBV4-3 with TRBJ2-3, with TRBD1 matching over 10 bases. Germline V gene lookup returns CDR1 LGHNA and CDR2 YSLEER. V shed 0 bases and J 2 bases; nucleotides not matched to a gene: 17. The CDR3 sequence is 21 residues long. The CDR3 sequence: CASSQDLGRDRGVFPTDTQYF. CDR3 DNA: TGCGCCAGCAGCCAAGATCTCGGCAGGGACAGGGGAGTCTTTCCCACAGATACGCAGTATTTT.

This clone was picked up one time. V and J are TRBV9 and TRBJ1-6; 9 bases are a match to TRBD1. The CDR3 loop spans 16 amino acids. Germline V CDR1 and CDR2: SGDLS, YYNGEE. V lost 3 bases, J lost 10 bases, and 11 bases stayed unmatched. CDR3 region: CASSGSGTGIRSPLHF. The CDR3, as DNA: TGTGCCAGCAGCGGCTCCGGGACAGGGATACGCTCACCCCTCCACTTT.